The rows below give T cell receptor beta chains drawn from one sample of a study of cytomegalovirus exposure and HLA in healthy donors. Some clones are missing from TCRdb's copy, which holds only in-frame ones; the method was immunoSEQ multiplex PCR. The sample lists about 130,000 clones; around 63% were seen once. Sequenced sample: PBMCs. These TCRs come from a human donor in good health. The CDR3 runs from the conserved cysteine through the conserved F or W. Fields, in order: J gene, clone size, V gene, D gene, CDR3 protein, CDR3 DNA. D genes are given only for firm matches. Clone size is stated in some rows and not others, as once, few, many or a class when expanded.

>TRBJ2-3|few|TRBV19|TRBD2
CASKLAGGADTQYF
TGTGCCAGTAAACTAGCGGGAGGGGCAGATACGCAGTATTTT
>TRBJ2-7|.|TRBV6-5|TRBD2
CASSLAGGPYEQYF
TGTGCCAGCAGTTTAGCGGGAGGACCCTACGAGCAGTACTTC
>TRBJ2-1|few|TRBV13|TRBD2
CASSEGLAGGQGREQFF
TGTGCCAGCAGCGAAGGACTAGCGGGAGGGCAGGGTCGAGAGCAGTTCTTC
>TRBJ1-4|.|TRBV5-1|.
CASSFGGSANEKLFF
TGCGCCAGCAGCTTTGGGGGGAGTGCTAATGAAAAACTGTTTTTT
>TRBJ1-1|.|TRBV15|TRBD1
CATSREARGLTEAFF
TGTGCCACCAGCAGAGAGGCCAGGGGGCTCACTGAAGCTTTCTTT
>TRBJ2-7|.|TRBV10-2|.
CASSESSYEQYF
TGCGCCAGCAGTGAGTCTTCTTACGAGCAGTACTTC
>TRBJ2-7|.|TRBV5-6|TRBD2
CASSPTTSPSSYEQYF
TGTGCCAGCAGCCCAACGACTAGCCCATCCTCCTACGAGCAGTACTTC
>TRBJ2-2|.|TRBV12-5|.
CASGLGAANTGELFF
TGTGCTAGTGGTTTGGGTGCAGCGAACACCGGGGAGCTGTTTTTT
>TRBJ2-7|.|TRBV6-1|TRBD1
CASSADRGESEQYF
TGTGCCAGCAGCGCCGACAGGGGGGAGTCCGAGCAGTACTTC
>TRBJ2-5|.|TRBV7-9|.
CASSPRRGLYQETQYF
TGTGCCAGCAGCCCGCGCAGGGGCCTATACCAAGAGACCCAGTACTTC
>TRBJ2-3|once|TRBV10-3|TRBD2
CAIRGDGTSGISTDTQYF
TGTGCCATCAGGGGGGATGGGACTAGCGGGATAAGCACAGATACGCAGTATTTT
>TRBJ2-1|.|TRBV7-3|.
CASSSQGSGNEQFF
TGTGCCAGCAGCTCACAGGGTTCGGGGAATGAGCAGTTCTTC
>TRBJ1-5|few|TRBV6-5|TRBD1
CASSLGQGDQPQHF
TGTGCCAGCAGCCTGGGACAGGGTGATCAGCCCCAGCATTTT
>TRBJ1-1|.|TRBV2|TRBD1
CASSYRGNTEAFF
TGTGCCAGCTCGTACAGGGGAAACACTGAAGCTTTCTTT
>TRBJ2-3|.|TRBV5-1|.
CASSLGASGTDTQYF
TGCGCCAGCAGCTTGGGGGCTAGCGGCACAGATACGCAGTATTTT
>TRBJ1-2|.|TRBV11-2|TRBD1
CASSLGTGGSGGYTF
TGTGCCAGCAGCCTTGGGACAGGGGGATCGGGAGGCTACACCTTC
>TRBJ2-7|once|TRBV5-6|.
CASSLVASPYEQYF
TGTGCCAGCAGCTTGGTGGCTAGTCCCTACGAGCAGTACTTC
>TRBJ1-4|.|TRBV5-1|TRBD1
CASHRGTGNNFNEKLFF
TGCGCCAGCCATCGGGGGACAGGGAACAATTTTAATGAAAAACTGTTTTTT
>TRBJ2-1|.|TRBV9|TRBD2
CASSTTSGNNEQFF
TGTGCCAGCAGCACCACTAGCGGTAACAATGAGCAGTTCTTC
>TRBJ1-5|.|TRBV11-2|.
CASSLGQPNQPQHF
TGTGCCAGCAGCTTAGGACAACCAAATCAGCCCCAGCATTTT
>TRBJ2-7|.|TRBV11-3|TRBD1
CASSPGTETYEQYF
TGTGCCAGCAGCCCCGGGACAGAAACCTACGAGCAGTACTTC
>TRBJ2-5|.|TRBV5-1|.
CASSLGQGLDETQYF
TGCGCCAGCAGCTTGGGGCAGGGGTTGGATGAGACCCAGTACTTC
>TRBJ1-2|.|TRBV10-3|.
CAISETGINGYTF
TGTGCCATCAGTGAGACAGGGATAAATGGCTACACCTTC
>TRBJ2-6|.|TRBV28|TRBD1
CASTRSPKGASGANVLTF
TGTGCCAGCACCCGCTCCCCTAAGGGGGCCTCTGGGGCCAACGTCCTGACTTTC
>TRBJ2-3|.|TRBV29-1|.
CSVEDYPAPDTQYF
TGCAGCGTTGAAGACTACCCCGCTCCGGATACGCAGTATTTT
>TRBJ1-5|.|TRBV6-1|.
CASSEAGSVSGYPQHF
TGTGCCAGCAGTGAAGCCGGCAGCGTCTCCGGTTATCCCCAGCATTTT
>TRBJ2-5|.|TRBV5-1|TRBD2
CASSTRSSGQETQYF
TGCGCCAGCAGTACCCGATCTAGCGGCCAAGAGACCCAGTACTTC
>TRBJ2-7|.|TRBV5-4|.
CASSPGGPSYEQYF
TGTGCCAGCAGCCCCGGGGGGCCCTCCTACGAGCAGTACTTC
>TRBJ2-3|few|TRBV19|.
CASRTQGWGPDTQYF
TGTGCCAGTAGGACCCAGGGATGGGGCCCAGATACGCAGTATTTT
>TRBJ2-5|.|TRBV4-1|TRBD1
CASSHGTGSLGETQYF
TGCGCCAGCAGCCATGGGACAGGGTCTCTCGGAGAGACCCAGTACTTC
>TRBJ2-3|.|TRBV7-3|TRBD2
CASSRKGGATSTDTQYF
TGTGCCAGCAGCCGAAAGGGAGGGGCGACTAGCACAGATACGCAGTATTTT
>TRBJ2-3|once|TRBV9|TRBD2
CASSVDGRAGYTQYF
TGTGCCAGCAGCGTAGACGGGAGGGCCGGGTATACGCAGTATTTT
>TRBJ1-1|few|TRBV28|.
CAILLVPGVGMNTEAFF
TGTGCCATCCTCCTCGTCCCGGGAGTGGGGATGAACACTGAAGCTTTCTTT
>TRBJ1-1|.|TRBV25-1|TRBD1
CASPKENRGRTEAFF
TGTGCCTCCCCAAAAGAGAACAGGGGGCGAACTGAAGCTTTCTTT
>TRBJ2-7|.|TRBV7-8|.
CASSPAASSREQYF
TGTGCCAGCAGCCCAGCGGCTTCCTCTCGCGAGCAGTACTTC
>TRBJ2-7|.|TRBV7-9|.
CASSFPGTSDEQYF
TGTGCCAGCAGCTTCCCTGGGACAAGCGACGAGCAGTACTTC
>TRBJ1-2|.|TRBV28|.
CASSKTGTTSGYTF
TGTGCCAGCAGTAAAACAGGGACCACTAGTGGCTACACCTTC